This TCR beta chain was identified in a study of PD-1 blockade in classical Hodgkin lymphoma. Notes on the study in general: TCR diversity at baseline was reported to be reduced in newly diagnosed patients relative to healthy donors.

Indicated time point: newly diagnosed, previously untreated cHL patient sample. Magnetic negative selection was used to purify CD4+ T cells from PBMCs that had been thawed. The authors used newly diagnosed, untreated classical Hodgkin lymphoma PBMCs as comparison. The assay was immunoSEQ multiplex PCR, and TCRdb's table has in-frame clones only and misses some. The sample yields 30,000 to 40,000 clones, around 88% seen once. V trimming: 2 bases; J trimming: 4 bases; junction bases outside the gene matches: 5. CDR1 is SGHKS, CDR2 YYEKEE, per germline (reference sequence). This CDR3 is built from 14 residues. About this clone itself: Its cognate antigen is unknown.

This receptor was taken from a human donor with classical Hodgkin lymphoma. The sample taken for sequencing was CD4+ T cells from blood. The J gene is TRBJ2-7, the V gene TRBV5-5, with 8 bases matching TRBD2. In DNA form, the CDR3 reads TGTGCCAGCAGCTTAGGACTAGCATCATACGAGCAGTACTTC. Protein sequence: CASSLGLASYEQYF.